This record looks at one TCR beta chain sequence and its context. This sample was taken from a study of T cell responses to AZD1222 COVID-19 vaccine. The protocol was immunoSEQ multiplex PCR, while the TCRdb copy is restricted to in-frame clones and leaves out a portion. The data hold roughly 130,000 clones, with approximately 83% observed a single time. The germline gives CDR1 SGHAT, CDR2 FQNNGV. This CDR3 has 14 residues. Trimming cost V 4 bases and J 8 bases; bases outside gene matches: 8. The chain carries TRBV11-2 and TRBJ1-2; 9 positions agree with TRBD1. The sequence derives from an adult in good health. This specimen consisted of peripheral blood, obtained on day 0 of AZD1222 vaccination. The CDR3 loop is CASSYTTGGAGYTF. CDR3 in DNA: TGTGCCAGCAGCTACACAACAGGGGGCGCAGGCTACACCTTC.